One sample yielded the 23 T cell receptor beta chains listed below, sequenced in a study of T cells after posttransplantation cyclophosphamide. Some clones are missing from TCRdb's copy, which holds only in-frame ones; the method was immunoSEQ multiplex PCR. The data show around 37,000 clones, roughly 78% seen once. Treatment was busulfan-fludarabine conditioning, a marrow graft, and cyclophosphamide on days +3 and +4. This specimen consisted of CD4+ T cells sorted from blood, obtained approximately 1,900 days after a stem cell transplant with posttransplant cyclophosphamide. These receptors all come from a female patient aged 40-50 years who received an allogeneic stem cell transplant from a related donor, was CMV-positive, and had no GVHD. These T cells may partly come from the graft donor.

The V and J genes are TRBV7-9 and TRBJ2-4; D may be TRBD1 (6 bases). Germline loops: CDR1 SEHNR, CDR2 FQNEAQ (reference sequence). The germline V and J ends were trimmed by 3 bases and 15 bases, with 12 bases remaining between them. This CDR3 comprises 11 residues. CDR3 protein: CASSLGDRLYF. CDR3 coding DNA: TGTGCCAGCAGCTTGGGAGACAGGTTGTACTTC. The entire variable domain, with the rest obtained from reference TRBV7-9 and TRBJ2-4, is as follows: DTGVSQNPRHKITKRGQNVTFRCDPISEHNRLYWYRQTLGQGPEFLTYFQNEAQLEKSRLLSDRFSAERPKGSFSTLEIQRTEQGDSAMYLCASSLGDRLYFGAGTRLSVL.

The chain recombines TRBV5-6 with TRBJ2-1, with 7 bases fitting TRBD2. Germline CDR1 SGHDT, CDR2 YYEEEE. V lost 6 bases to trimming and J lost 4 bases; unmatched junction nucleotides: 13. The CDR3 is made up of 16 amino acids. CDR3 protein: CASTPGGAGPYNEQFF. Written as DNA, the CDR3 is TGTGCCAGCACCCCGGGGGGAGCGGGCCCTTACAATGAGCAGTTCTTC.

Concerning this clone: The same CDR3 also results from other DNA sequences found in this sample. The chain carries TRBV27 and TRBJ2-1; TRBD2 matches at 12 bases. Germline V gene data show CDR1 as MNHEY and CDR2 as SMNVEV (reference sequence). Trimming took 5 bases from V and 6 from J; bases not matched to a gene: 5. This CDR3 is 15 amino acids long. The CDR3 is CASSPGLAGSNEQFF. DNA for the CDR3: TGTGCCAGCAGTCCCGGACTAGCGGGGAGCAATGAGCAGTTCTTC.

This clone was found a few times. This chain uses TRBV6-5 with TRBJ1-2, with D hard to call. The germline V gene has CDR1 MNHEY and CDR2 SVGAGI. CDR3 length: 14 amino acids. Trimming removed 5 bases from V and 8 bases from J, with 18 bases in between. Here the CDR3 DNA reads TGTGCCAGCAGTAAGATGAAAGGACTTCAGGGCTACACCTTC. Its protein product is CASSKMKGLQGYTF.

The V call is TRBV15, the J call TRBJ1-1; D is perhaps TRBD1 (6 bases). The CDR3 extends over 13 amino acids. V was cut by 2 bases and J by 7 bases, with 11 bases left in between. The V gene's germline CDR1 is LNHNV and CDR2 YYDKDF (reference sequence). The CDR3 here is CATSRPGEYEAFF. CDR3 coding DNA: TGTGCCACCAGCAGACCAGGGGAGTATGAAGCTTTCTTT. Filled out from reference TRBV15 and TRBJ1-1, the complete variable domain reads DAMVIQNPRYQVTQFGKPVTLSCSQTLNHNVMYWYQQKSSQAPKLLFHYYDKDFNNEADTPDNFQSRRPNTSFCFLDIRSPGLGDTAMYLCATSRPGEYEAFFGQGTRLTVV.

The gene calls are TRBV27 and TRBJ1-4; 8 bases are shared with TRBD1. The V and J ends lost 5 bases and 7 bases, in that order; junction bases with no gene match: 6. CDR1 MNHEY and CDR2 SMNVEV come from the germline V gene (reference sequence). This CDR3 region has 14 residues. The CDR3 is CASSPRQGSEKLFF. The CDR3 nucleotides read TGTGCCAGCAGTCCTCGACAGGGGAGTGAAAAACTGTTTTTT.

CDR3 residues: CASSLSPTNGYTF. CDR3 nucleotides: TGTGCCAGCAGCTTAAGTCCCACAAATGGCTACACCTTC. The rearrangement uses TRBV7-9 and TRBJ1-2; D ambiguous. There are 13 residues in the CDR3. Trimming stripped 2 bases from V and 6 bases from J, with 10 bases between. The V gene's germline CDR1 is SEHNR and CDR2 FQNEAQ (reference sequence). Looking up the rest from reference TRBV7-9 and TRBJ1-2 gives the full variable domain: DTGVSQNPRHKITKRGQNVTFRCDPISEHNRLYWYRQTLGQGPEFLTYFQNEAQLEKSRLLSDRFSAERPKGSFSTLEIQRTEQGDSAMYLCASSLSPTNGYTFGSGTRLTVV.

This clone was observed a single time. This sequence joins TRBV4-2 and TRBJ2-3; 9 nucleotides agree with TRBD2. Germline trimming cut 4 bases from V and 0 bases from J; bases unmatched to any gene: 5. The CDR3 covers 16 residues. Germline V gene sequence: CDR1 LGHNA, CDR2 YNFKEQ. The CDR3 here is CASSPGTSLSTDTQYF. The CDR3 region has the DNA TGTGCCAGCAGCCCGGGGACTAGCCTAAGCACAGATACGCAGTATTTT.

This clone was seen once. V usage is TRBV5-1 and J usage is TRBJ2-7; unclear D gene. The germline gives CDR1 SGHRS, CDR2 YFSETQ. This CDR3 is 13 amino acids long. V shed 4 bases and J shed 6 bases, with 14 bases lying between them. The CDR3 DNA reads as TGCGCCAGCAGCGTACTTGGCCGCGGCGAGCAGTACTTC. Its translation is CASSVLGRGEQYF.

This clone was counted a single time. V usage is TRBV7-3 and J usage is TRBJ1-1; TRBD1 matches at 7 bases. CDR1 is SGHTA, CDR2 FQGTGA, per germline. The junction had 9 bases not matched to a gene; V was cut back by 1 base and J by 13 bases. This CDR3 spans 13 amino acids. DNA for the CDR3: TGTGCCAGCAGCTTAAATGACAGGGCAAGAGTTTTCTTT. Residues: CASSLNDRARVFF.

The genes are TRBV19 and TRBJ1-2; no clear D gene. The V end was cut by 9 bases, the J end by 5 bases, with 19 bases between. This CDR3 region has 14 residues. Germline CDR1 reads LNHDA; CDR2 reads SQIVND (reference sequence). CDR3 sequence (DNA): TGTGCCAGCTCGGGAAGCCTGAGGTCATATGGCTACACCTTC. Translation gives CASSGSLRSYGYTF.

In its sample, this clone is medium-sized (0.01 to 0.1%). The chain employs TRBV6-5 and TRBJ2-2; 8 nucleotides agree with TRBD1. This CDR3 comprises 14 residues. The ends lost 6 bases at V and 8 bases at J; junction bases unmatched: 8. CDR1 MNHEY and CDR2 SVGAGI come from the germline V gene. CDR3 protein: CASSSTQGAGELFF. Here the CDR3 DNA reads TGTGCCAGCAGCTCAACTCAGGGGGCGGGGGAGCTGTTTTTT.

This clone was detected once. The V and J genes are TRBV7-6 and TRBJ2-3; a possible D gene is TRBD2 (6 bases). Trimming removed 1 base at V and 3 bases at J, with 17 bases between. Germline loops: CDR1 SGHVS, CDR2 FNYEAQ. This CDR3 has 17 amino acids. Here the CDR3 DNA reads TGTGCCAGCAGCTTAGATTGGGTGACTAGGCTTACAGATACGCAGTATTTT. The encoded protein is CASSLDWVTRLTDTQYF. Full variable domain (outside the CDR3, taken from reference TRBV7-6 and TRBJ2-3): GAGVSQSPRYKVTKRGQDVALRCDPISGHVSLYWYRQALGQGPEFLTYFNYEAQQDKSGLPNDRFSAERPEGSISTLTIQRTEQRDSAMYRCASSLDWVTRLTDTQYFGPGTRLTVL.

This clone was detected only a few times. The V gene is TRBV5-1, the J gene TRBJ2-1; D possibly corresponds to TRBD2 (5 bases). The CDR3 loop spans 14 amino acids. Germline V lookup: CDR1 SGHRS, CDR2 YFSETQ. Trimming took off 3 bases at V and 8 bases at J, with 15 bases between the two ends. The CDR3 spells CASSWERHVDEQFF. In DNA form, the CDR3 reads TGCGCCAGCAGCTGGGAGAGGCATGTGGATGAGCAGTTCTTC.

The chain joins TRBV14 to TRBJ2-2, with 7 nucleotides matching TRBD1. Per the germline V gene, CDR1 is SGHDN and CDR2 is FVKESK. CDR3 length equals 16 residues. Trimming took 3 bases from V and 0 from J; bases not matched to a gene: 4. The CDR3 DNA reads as TGTGCCAGCAGCCACACTACAGGGGCGAACACCGGGGAGCTGTTTTTT. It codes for CASSHTTGANTGELFF.

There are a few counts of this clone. CDR3 loop: CASRDSFYGYTF. In DNA, the CDR3 is TGTGCCAGTAGGGACAGCTTCTATGGCTACACCTTC. This chain connects TRBV19 to TRBJ1-2, with D possibly TRBD1 on 6 matching bases. With 6 bases removed from V and 4 bases from J, the gap between germline ends came to 9 bases. CDR1 and CDR2 (germline): LNHDA, SQIVND (reference sequence). The CDR3 sequence is 12 residues long.

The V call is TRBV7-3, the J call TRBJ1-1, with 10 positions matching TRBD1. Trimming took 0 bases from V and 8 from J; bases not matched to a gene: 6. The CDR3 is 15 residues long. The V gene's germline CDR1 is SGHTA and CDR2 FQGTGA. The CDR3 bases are TGTGCCAGCAGCTTAACGTCCGGGACAGGGGCCGAAGCTTTCTTT. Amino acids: CASSLTSGTGAEAFF. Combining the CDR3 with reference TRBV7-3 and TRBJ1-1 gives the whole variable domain GAGVSQTPSNKVTEKGKYVELRCDPISGHTALYWYRQSLGQGPEFLIYFQGTGAADDSGLPNDRFFAVRPEGSVSTLKIQRTERGDSAVYLCASSLTSGTGAEAFFGQGTRLTVV.

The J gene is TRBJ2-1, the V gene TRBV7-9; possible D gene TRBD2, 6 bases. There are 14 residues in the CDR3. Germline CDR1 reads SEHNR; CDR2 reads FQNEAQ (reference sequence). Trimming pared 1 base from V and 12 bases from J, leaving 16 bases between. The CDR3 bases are TGTGCCAGCAGCTTAGTATTCGGGAGCTATCGGCAGTTCTTC. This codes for CASSLVFGSYRQFF.

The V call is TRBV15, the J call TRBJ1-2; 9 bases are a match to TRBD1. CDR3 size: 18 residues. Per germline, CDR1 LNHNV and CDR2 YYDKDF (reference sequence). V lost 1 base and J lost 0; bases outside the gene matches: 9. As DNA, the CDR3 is TGTGCCACCAGCAGAGGCGAGACAGGGGGAGCCTCTAACTATGGCTACACCTTC. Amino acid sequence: CATSRGETGGASNYGYTF.

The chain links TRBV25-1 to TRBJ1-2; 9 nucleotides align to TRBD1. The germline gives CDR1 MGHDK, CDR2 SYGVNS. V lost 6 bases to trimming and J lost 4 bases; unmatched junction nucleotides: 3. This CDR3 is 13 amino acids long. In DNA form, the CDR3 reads TGTGCCAGCAGAGAGACAGGGGGCTATGGCTACACCTTC. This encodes CASRETGGYGYTF.

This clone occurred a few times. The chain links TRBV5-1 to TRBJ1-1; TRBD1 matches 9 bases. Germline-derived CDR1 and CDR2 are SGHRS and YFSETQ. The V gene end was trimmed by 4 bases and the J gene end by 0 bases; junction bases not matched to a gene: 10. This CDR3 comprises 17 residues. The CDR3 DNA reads TGCGCCAGCAGCGGATGGGACAGGGCCACTATGAACACTGAAGCTTTCTTT. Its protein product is CASSGWDRATMNTEAFF. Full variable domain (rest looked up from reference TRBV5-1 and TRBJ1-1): KAGVTQTPRYLIKTRGQQVTLSCSPISGHRSVSWYQQTPGQGLQFLFEYFSETQRNKGNFPGRFSGRQFSNSRSEMNVSTLELGDSALYLCASSGWDRATMNTEAFFGQGTRLTVV.

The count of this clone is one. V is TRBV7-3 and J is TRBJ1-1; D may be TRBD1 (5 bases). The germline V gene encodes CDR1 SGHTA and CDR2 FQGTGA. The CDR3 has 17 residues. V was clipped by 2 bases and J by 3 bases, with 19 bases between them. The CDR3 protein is CASSLLPVGGTDTEAFF. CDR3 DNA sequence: TGTGCCAGCAGCTTACTCCCGGTGGGGGGAACGGACACTGAAGCTTTCTTT.

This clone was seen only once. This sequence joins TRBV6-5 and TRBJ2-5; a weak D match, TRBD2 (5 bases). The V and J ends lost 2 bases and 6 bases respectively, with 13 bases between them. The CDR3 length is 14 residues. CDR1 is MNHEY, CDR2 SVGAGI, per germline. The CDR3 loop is CASSYRSRAQTQYF. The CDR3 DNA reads TGTGCCAGCAGTTACCGGTCGAGGGCGCAGACCCAGTACTTC.